A single TCR beta chain is shown here with its context. Using immunoSEQ multiplex PCR, the repertoire was profiled, and TCRdb retains in-frame clones only, with some absent. The sample has about 78,000 clones, 90% seen once; the top ten hold roughly 0.8%. The data were obtained in a study of blood T cell repertoires in COVID-19. Study summary: The United States, Italy and Spain provided the acute and convalescent COVID-19 samples. Nucleic acid was either cDNA or gDNA, and it came from T cells, B-cell-depleted T cells, or PBMCs.

V dropped 3 bases and J dropped 4 bases, with 8 bases sitting between them. The CDR3 runs to 13 residues. Germline V lookup: CDR1 SGHAT, CDR2 FQNNGV. Source material: peripheral blood. This receptor was identified in a woman of 80 years or more with acute or convalescent COVID-19. V and J are TRBV11-2 and TRBJ2-3, with a tentative D call TRBD1 (5 bases). CDR3 protein: CASSFTQADTQYF. The CDR3 DNA reads as TGTGCCAGCAGCTTTACACAGGCAGATACGCAGTATTTT. The entire variable domain, with the rest obtained from reference TRBV11-2 and TRBJ2-3, is as follows: EAGVAQSPRYKIIEKRQSVAFWCNPISGHATLYWYQQILGQGPKLLIQFQNNGVVDDSQLPKDRFSAERLKGVDSTLKIQPAKLEDSAVYLCASSFTQADTQYFGPGTRLTVL.